This T cell receptor beta chain was sequenced in a study of T cell clones after liver transplantation. About the study: Liver transplant recipients had immunosuppression withdrawal attempted within 2 years.

Assay used: immunoSEQ multiplex PCR; TCRdb lists only in-frame clones, some missing. This sample has 20,000 to 25,000 clones, with under 95% found just once. The V end lost 1 base, the J end lost 7 bases, and 19 bases lay between the germline ends. The CDR3 extends over 17 amino acids. Germline V gene sequence: CDR1 MDHEN, CDR2 SYDVKM. General observations from the study: Migration into the graft, not deletion, may explain lost graft donor-reactive T cells.

Concerning this clone: Its antigen remains unidentified.

Material: CD8+ T cells from blood, obtained approximately 27 months after liver transplant. This chain joins TRBV28 and TRBJ1-4; D ambiguous. This clonotype originated in a human patient who received a liver transplant. Some of the T cells might come from the graft donor. This chain's CDR3 is CASSLFPRRSTPEKLFF. The CDR3 DNA is TGTGCCAGCAGTTTATTCCCTCGTCGCTCCACTCCTGAAAAACTGTTTTTT.